A single sample is the source of the 2 T cell receptor beta chains below, sequenced in a study of cytomegalovirus exposure and HLA in healthy donors (dated by TCRdb to about 2017). The method was the immunoSEQ multiplex PCR assay. Here the immuneACCESS table is served through TCRdb, limited to in-frame sequences with V and J called. Missing clones are a known gap in these copies; in checked studies unresolved V genes cover under half, and the rest lacks a known reason. For this sample the table gives roughly 170,000 clones, of which 65% to 85% were detected only once. Under 3.5% of the sample is taken by the ten largest. Sequencing input: PBMCs. These receptors all come from a young woman in good health and CMV-seropositive.

The chain joins TRBV11-2 to TRBJ2-1, with D possibly being TRBD1 (6 bases). CDR3 length equals 14 residues. V lost 4 bases, J lost 4 bases, and 11 bases lay in between. CDR1 is SGHAT, CDR2 FQNNGV, per germline. CDR3: CASSSTTGYNEQFF. Here the CDR3 DNA reads TGTGCCAGCAGCTCTACTACAGGGTACAATGAGCAGTTCTTC.

V usage is TRBV9 and J usage is TRBJ2-7; D is unresolved. This CDR3 region has 14 residues. Germline V lookup: CDR1 SGDLS, CDR2 YYNGEE. Trimming removed 3 bases from V and 3 bases from J, with 13 bases in between. In nucleotides, the CDR3 is TGTGCCAGCAGCGCTGACACTTGGAACTACGAGCAGTACTTC. Translation: CASSADTWNYEQYF.